The 5 T cell receptor beta chains below come from one sample, sequenced in a study of CD8 T cells in ankylosing spondylitis. TCRdb recomputed calls from the 5' RACE reads with MiXCR, one row per CDR3 protein. There are about 360,000 distinct CDR3 sequences in the sample; roughly 14% occur only once, and approximately 1% lies in the top ten. The sample consisted of blood, either unsorted or a sorted T cell fraction (not recorded which). The receptor set was obtained from a male donor with ankylosing spondylitis or in good health (not recorded which).

The chain uses TRBV2 and TRBJ2-4, with 14 bases identical to TRBD2. This CDR3 is 18 amino acids long. Germline V gives CDR1 SNHLY, CDR2 FYNNEI. V was clipped by 7 bases and J by 2 bases; unmatched bases: 10. Here the CDR3 reads CASKPTSGGATTKNIQYF. In DNA, the CDR3 is TGTGCCAGCAAGCCGACTAGCGGGGGGGCGACGACCAAAAACATTCAGTACTTC.

The V call is TRBV12-3 or TRBV12-4, the J call TRBJ1-2, with 10 bases that match TRBD1. With 5 bases clipped from V and 7 bases from J, the junction kept 4 bases outside the gene matches. The length of the CDR3 is 13 residues. In DNA, the CDR3 is TGTGCCAGCAGTGAAGGGACAGGGGTTGGCTACACCTTC. This gives the protein CASSEGTGVGYTF.

This clonotype was seen a few times. V gene TRBV19 combines with J gene TRBJ1-2; the match to TRBD1 covers 8 bases. The CDR3 extends over 15 amino acids. Looked up from germline, CDR1 is LNHDA and CDR2 is SQIVND (reference sequence). Trimming took 3 bases from V and 2 from J; bases not matched to a gene: 5. CDR3 region: CASSIGTGSNYGYTF. The CDR3 DNA sequence: TGTGCCAGTAGTATTGGGACAGGATCCAACTATGGCTACACCTTC.

Only a few counts were recorded for this clonotype. The rearrangement uses TRBV5-1 and TRBJ2-3; D remains unclear. Per the germline V gene, CDR1 is SGHRS and CDR2 is YFSETQ. This CDR3 comprises 18 residues. V gave up 2 bases and J gave up 2 bases, with 21 bases separating them. The CDR3 loop is CASSFTSSNALPTDTQYF. CDR3 coding DNA: TGCGCCAGCAGCTTCACGTCCTCCAATGCCCTTCCCACAGATACGCAGTATTTT.

This clonotype was picked up a small number of times. The chain is built from TRBV5-1 and TRBJ2-1; 13 bases agree with TRBD2. Unmatched junction bases numbered 9, after V lost 5 bases and J lost 7 bases. CDR1 and CDR2 from the germline V gene are SGHRS and YFSETQ. There are 16 residues in the CDR3. The CDR3 sequence: CASRLRPGLAGNEQFF. The CDR3 DNA reads as TGCGCCAGCAGGCTACGACCGGGACTAGCGGGGAATGAGCAGTTCTTC.